Presented here are 31 T cell receptor beta chains from one specimen sequenced in a study of beta chain features in type 1 diabetes. Expressed TCRB transcripts got sequenced, as all isolated RNA was reverse transcribed. Generated by immunoSEQ multiplex PCR, the TCRdb table keeps only in-frame clones and is missing some. The data show under 550,000 clones, about an eighth seen once. The specimen was naive CD4+ T cells from blood. These receptors were obtained from a young woman in good health.

The chain recombines TRBV5-6 with TRBJ1-4; D is uncertain. The germline CDR1 and CDR2 sequences are SGHDT and YYEEEE. The CDR3 consists of 13 residues. The V end was cut by 5 bases, the J end by 11 bases, with 16 bases between. Here the CDR3 DNA reads TGTGCCAGCAGAACGAGCGGGGTTGAGAAACTGTTTTTT. Protein: CASRTSGVEKLFF.

The rearrangement joins TRBV27 to TRBJ2-5, with D tentatively TRBD1 (6 bases). The CDR3 has 15 amino acids. Germline V CDR1 and CDR2: MNHEY, SMNVEV (reference sequence). Trimming took 5 bases from V and 1 from J, leaving 14 bases between them. The CDR3 region is CASSARGQIQETQYF. The CDR3 coding sequence is TGTGCCAGCAGTGCGAGAGGACAGATCCAAGAGACCCAGTACTTC.

This CDR3 reads CASSRGRPPQPQHF. DNA for the CDR3: TGTGCCAGCAGCCGGGGACGGCCCCCTCAGCCCCAGCATTTT. The chain uses TRBV7-2 and TRBJ1-5; D is possibly TRBD1 (5 bases). This CDR3 region has 14 residues. With 5 bases removed from V and 6 bases from J, the gap between germline ends came to 14 bases. Germline values: CDR1 SGHTA, CDR2 FQGNSA.

This clone has a single count. The V call is TRBV27, the J call TRBJ1-4, with a tentative D call TRBD1 (6 bases). Germline-derived CDR1 and CDR2 are MNHEY and SMNVEV (reference sequence). The CDR3 spans 15 residues. The V and J ends lost 5 bases and 0 bases respectively, with 10 bases between them. In DNA, the CDR3 is TGTGCCAGCAGTGGACAGTTTGCAACTAATGAAAAACTGTTTTTT. This encodes CASSGQFATNEKLFF.

The V call is TRBV29-1, the J call TRBJ2-1, with 8 nucleotides matching TRBD1. CDR3 size: 17 residues. From germline, CDR1 is SQVTM and CDR2 ANQGSEA. CDR3 region: CKLAGGAGHVSYNEQFF. The CDR3 DNA follows: TGCAAGCTCGCAGGGGGCGCGGGCCACGTTTCCTACAATGAGCAGTTCTTC.

This clone was observed a handful of times. This chain links TRBV4-3 with TRBJ1-1; D remains unclear. The germline V gene has CDR1 LGHNA and CDR2 YSLEER. The V gene lost 6 bases and the J gene lost 1 base, with 9 bases spanning the gap. CDR3 length: 13 amino acids. This chain's CDR3 is CASSWGENTEAFF. The DNA for the CDR3 is TGCGCCAGCAGTTGGGGTGAGAACACTGAAGCTTTCTTT.

This sequence joins TRBV7-3 and TRBJ2-3; 12 nucleotides line up with TRBD2. The CDR3 loop spans 17 amino acids. Germline loops: CDR1 SGHTA, CDR2 FQGTGA. Losses at the gene ends were 2 bases for V and 3 bases for J; bases not matched to a gene: 6. The CDR3 region has the DNA TGTGCCAGCAGCTTACTAGCGGGGGGGCTTGGGACAGATACGCAGTATTTT. Translation: CASSLLAGGLGTDTQYF.

This sequence joins TRBV4-1 and TRBJ2-4; 12 nucleotides align to TRBD1. Germline-derived CDR1 and CDR2 are MGHRA and YSYEKL. The CDR3 covers 15 residues. Trimming at V came to 0 bases and at J to 10 bases, leaving 4 bases not matched to a gene. In DNA form, the CDR3 reads TGCGCCAGCAGCCAAGAAGGGACAGGGGGCAGAATTCAGTACTTC. It encodes CASSQEGTGGRIQYF.

This clone was counted a single time. V and J are TRBV27 and TRBJ1-2; D call uncertain. The CDR3 loop spans 11 amino acids. Trimming took 6 bases from V and 4 from J, leaving 6 bases between them. Germline CDR1 MNHEY, CDR2 SMNVEV (reference sequence). CDR3 in amino acids: CASRAAYGYTF. The CDR3 DNA is TGTGCCAGCAGAGCTGCCTATGGCTACACCTTC.

This clone has a handful of counts. DNA for the CDR3: TGTGCCAGCAGCCGAAGTGGACAGGTAACAGAGACCCAGTACTTC. Amino acid sequence: CASSRSGQVTETQYF. The V call is TRBV14, the J call TRBJ2-5; 7 bases map to TRBD1. V gave up 4 bases and J gave up 4 bases; unmatched junction bases: 9. The CDR3 is 15 residues long. Germline CDR1 is SGHDN and CDR2 is FVKESK. Supplemented by reference TRBV14 and TRBJ2-5, the full variable domain reads EAGVTQFPSHSVIEKGQTVTLRCDPISGHDNLYWYRRVMGKEIKFLLHFVKESKQDESGMPNNRFLAERTGGTYSTLKVQPAELEDSGVYFCASSRSGQVTETQYFGPGTRLLVL.

The chain is built from TRBV7-2 and TRBJ2-1; D may be TRBD2 (5 bases). The V and J ends lost 6 bases and 10 bases respectively, with 10 bases between them. Per germline, CDR1 SGHTA and CDR2 FQGNSA. This CDR3 comprises 11 residues. This CDR3 is CASRLQREQFF. CDR3 coding DNA: TGTGCCAGCAGGTTGCAGCGGGAGCAGTTCTTC.

The rearrangement uses TRBV30 and TRBJ1-4; 7 positions match TRBD1. CDR1 and CDR2 (germline): GTSNPN, SVGIG (reference sequence). This CDR3 spans 13 amino acids. J was trimmed by 5 bases and V by 2 bases; bases with no gene match: 2. CDR3 in DNA: TGTGCCTGGAGTTTACAGGGGAATGAAAAACTGTTTTTT. Translating gives CAWSLQGNEKLFF.

The table lists this clone with a few counts. Other DNA variants within this sample encode the same CDR3. This rearrangement joins TRBV2 to TRBJ2-4; D is possibly TRBD1 or TRBD2 (5 bases each). CDR3 length: 15 amino acids. CDR1 and CDR2 from the germline V gene are SNHLY and FYNNEI. V lost 8 bases, J lost 0 bases, and 14 bases lay in between. CDR3 in DNA: TGTGCCAGCCATTTGAGGGGCCTAGCCAAAAACATTCAGTACTTC. It encodes CASHLRGLAKNIQYF.

This clone was observed many times. The chain has TRBV21-1 and TRBJ2-7. TRBV21-1 is classified as a pseudogene. The CDR3 sequence is 10 residues long. The CDR3 region is CASSCYEQYV. The CDR3 coding sequence is TGTGCCAGCAGCTGCTACGAGCAGTACGTC.

This clone was detected a few times. The CDR3 here is CASSRDWRNTEAFF. The CDR3 region has the DNA TGTGCCAGCAGCAGGGACTGGCGGAACACTGAAGCTTTCTTT. This rearrangement joins TRBV6-1 to TRBJ1-1; D may be TRBD1 (5 bases). This CDR3 spans 14 amino acids. With 6 bases removed from V and 1 base from J, the gap between germline ends came to 12 bases. The germline CDR1 and CDR2 sequences are MNHNS and SASEGT.

CDR3 amino acids: CASSSGSTGISEQYV. The CDR3 DNA reads TGTGCCAGCAGTTCCGGATCAACAGGGATCAGCGAGCAGTACGTC. The rearrangement uses TRBV28 and TRBJ2-7; tentatively, D is TRBD1 (6 bases). This CDR3 has 15 residues. Germline V lookup: CDR1 MDHEN, CDR2 SYDVKM. V was cut by 4 bases and J by 6 bases, with 19 bases left in between.

This clone has ten or more counts. The V gene is TRBV9, the J gene TRBJ1-2; D uncertain. The germline V and J ends were trimmed by 0 bases and 7 bases, with 10 bases remaining between them. This CDR3 has 13 residues. Germline assignment: CDR1 SGDLS and CDR2 YYNGEE. CDR3 amino acids: CASSVDIGVGYTF. In nucleotides, the CDR3 is TGTGCCAGCAGCGTAGATATCGGAGTTGGCTACACCTTC.

The chain links TRBV29-1 to TRBJ1-2, with unresolved D. V lost 3 bases to trimming and J lost 4 bases, with 12 bases between them. The CDR3 sequence is 13 residues long. Looked up from germline, CDR1 is SQVTM and CDR2 is ANQGSEA. In DNA form, the CDR3 reads TGCAGCGTTGAGGTCGGACGGAGCTATGGCTACACCTTC. It translates to CSVEVGRSYGYTF.

The chain combines TRBV20-1 with TRBJ2-1, with D possibly matching TRBD2 (6 bases). The CDR3 totals 10 residues. CDR1 and CDR2 from the germline V gene are DFQATT and SNEGSKA (reference sequence). Trimming pared 2 bases from V and 10 bases from J, leaving 6 bases between. The CDR3 region has the DNA TGCAGTGCTAGACGGGGGGAGCAGTTCTTC. Encoded protein: CSARRGEQFF.

This clone was counted between two and nine times. The chain carries TRBV29-1 and TRBJ2-1, with unresolved D. This CDR3 region has 11 residues. Trimming stripped 8 bases from V and 5 bases from J, with 10 bases between. Germline V CDR1 and CDR2: SQVTM, ANQGSEA. Here the CDR3 reads CSPSRNNEQFF. The CDR3 bases are TGCAGCCCTTCCCGTAACAATGAGCAGTTCTTC.

This clone was detected ten times or more. The chain joins TRBV23-1 to TRBJ2-2; no clear D gene. TRBV23-1 is treated as an ORF (open reading frame) with a function not yet certain. Between the trimmed V and J ends, which lost 9 bases and 4 bases, there was a span of 9 bases. The CDR3 contains 12 residues. CDR3 sequence: CASGVTTGELFF. DNA for the CDR3: TGCGCCAGTGGGGTTACCACCGGGGAGCTGTTTTTT.

The chain couples TRBV4-3 to TRBJ1-5; 7 bases line up with TRBD1. This CDR3 is 15 amino acids long. V lost 1 base to trimming and J lost 6 bases; unmatched junction nucleotides: 6. Germline values: CDR1 LGHNA, CDR2 YSLEER. The chain's CDR3 is CASSQARGRGQPQHF. As DNA, the CDR3 is TGCGCCAGCAGCCAAGCGAGGGGGCGCGGTCAGCCCCAGCATTTT.

This clone has just a few counts. The V and J genes are TRBV28 and TRBJ1-3; a weak D match, TRBD1 (6 bases). CDR1 is MDHEN and CDR2 is SYDVKM in the germline V gene. With 7 bases removed from V and 0 bases from J, the gap between germline ends came to 10 bases. The CDR3 runs 14 residues. The CDR3 reads CASKDRPSGNTIYF. CDR3 coding DNA: TGTGCCAGCAAAGACAGGCCCTCTGGAAACACCATATATTTT.

This clone appeared a few times. CDR3 nucleotide sequence: TGTGCCAGCGGGGTTGGCCACCGTTTTGGCTATGGCTACACCTTC. Amino acids: CASGVGHRFGYGYTF. The chain carries TRBV6-5 and TRBJ1-2, with D unresolved. The V gene lost 8 bases and the J gene lost 4 bases, with 20 bases spanning the gap. This CDR3 is 15 amino acids long. CDR1 is MNHEY and CDR2 is SVGAGI in the germline V gene.

The chain uses TRBV10-3 and TRBJ2-5; 8 bases fit TRBD2. Per germline, CDR1 ENHRY and CDR2 SYGVKD. J lost 7 bases, V lost 0 bases, and 10 bases had no gene match. This CDR3 is 16 amino acids long. In DNA form, the CDR3 reads TGTGCCATCAGTGAGTCCGGGAGGGCAGATTGGGGGACCCAGTACTTC. Its protein product is CAISESGRADWGTQYF.

CDR3: CASSLRGQPQHF. The DNA for the CDR3 is TGTGCCAGCAGCTTAAGGGGTCAGCCCCAGCATTTT. J is TRBJ1-5 and V is TRBV7-2; TRBD1 is a possible D gene (5 bases). V lost 2 bases to trimming and J lost 6 bases, with 5 bases between them. Germline V gives CDR1 SGHTA, CDR2 FQGNSA. The CDR3 length is 12 residues.

This clone was seen only once. The rearrangement links TRBV5-1 to TRBJ2-3; 9 bases line up with TRBD2. In germline, CDR1 is SGHRS, CDR2 YFSETQ. V shed 7 bases and J 0 bases; nucleotides not matched to a gene: 3. The CDR3 sequence is 14 residues long. The CDR3 DNA sequence: TGCGCCAGCGGGGGACTAGCCAGCACAGATACGCAGTATTTT. Its protein is CASGGLASTDTQYF.

The V and J genes are TRBV21-1 and TRBJ2-7; no check of the table's D call, TRBD2, against the DNA was made. TRBV21-1 counts as a pseudogene. CDR3 length: 16 residues. The CDR3 region is CASSKELAGTAYEQYV. The CDR3 DNA sequence: TGTGCCAGCAGCAAAGAGCTAGCGGGGACCGCCTACGAGCAGTACGTC.

This clone was recorded a few times. The chain joins TRBV2 to TRBJ2-3, with 7 positions matching TRBD2. The CDR3 is made up of 15 amino acids. CDR1 is SNHLY and CDR2 is FYNNEI in the germline V gene. V was pared by 7 bases and J by 4 bases, with 11 bases of the junction left unmatched. DNA of the CDR3: TGTGCCAGCACCGTGACTAGCTTGGGGCCAGATACGCAGTATTTT. Translated: CASTVTSLGPDTQYF. Drawing the rest from reference TRBV2 and TRBJ2-3, the complete variable domain is EPEVTQTPSHQVTQMGQEVILRCVPISNHLYFYWYRQILGQKVEFLVSFYNNEISEKSEIFDDQFSVERPDGSNFTLKIRSTKLEDSAMYFCASTVTSLGPDTQYFGPGTRLTVL.

In this sample, this clone turned up a few times. The rearrangement joins TRBV7-2 to TRBJ1-1, with D unclear. Germline V lookup: CDR1 SGHTA, CDR2 FQGNSA. The CDR3 contains 15 residues. The V end was cut by 0 bases, the J end by 0 bases, with 8 bases between. The CDR3 protein is CASSLAGQMNTEAFF. Written as DNA, the CDR3 is TGTGCCAGCAGCTTAGCCGGCCAGATGAACACTGAAGCTTTCTTT.

This clone has just a few counts. The chain has TRBV11-2 and TRBJ2-1; D is ambiguous. The CDR3 is 11 amino acids. Germline V lookup: CDR1 SGHAT, CDR2 FQNNGV. V lost 5 bases, J lost 6 bases, and 5 bases lay in between. For the CDR3, the DNA is TGTGCCAGCAGCACAGTCAATGAGCAGTTCTTC. Translated: CASSTVNEQFF.